Listed below are T cell receptor beta chains from one sample, sequenced in a study of T-cell reconstitution after alpha-beta-depleted transplantation in children. TCRdb analysed the PCR reads with MiXCR anew, one entry per CDR3 protein. In the table there are hundreds of thousands of distinct CDR3 sequences, 13% of which are singletons. Here the sequenced sample was PBMCs, mostly from graft donor cells, taken 360 days after TCRalphabeta/CD19-depleted stem cell transplant. The receptor source for this set is a male patient younger than 18 who had a stem cell transplant for acute myeloid leukemia, so the T cells may come from the graft donor. Each CDR3 is given with its conserved first and last residue. Fields, in order: V gene, clone size, D gene, J gene, CDR3 protein, CDR3 DNA. A D gene is named only where the DNA matches it firmly. Clone sizes are given selectively: once, few, many, or a class where the clone is expanded.

TRBV3-1	once	TRBD1	TRBJ2-5	CASSQSGTGVETQYF	TGTGCCAGCAGCCAGTCCGGGACAGGGGTAGAGACCCAGTACTTC
TRBV5-1	.	TRBD2	TRBJ2-2	CASSIPGTRIPGELFF	TGCGCCAGCAGCATTCCCGGGACTAGGATCCCCGGGGAGCTGTTTTTT
TRBV7-2	few	TRBD2	TRBJ2-7	CASSEGLAYSYEQYF	TGTGCCAGCAGCGAGGGACTAGCGTACTCCTACGAGCAGTACTTC
TRBV12-3/TRBV12-4	.	TRBD1	TRBJ2-2	CASRPGGTGELFF	TGTGCCAGCAGACCAGGGGGCACCGGGGAGCTGTTTTTT
TRBV25-1	.	.	TRBJ2-2	CASSEGMVLFGAYKYTGELFF	TGTGCCAGCAGTGAAGGAATGGTTTTGTTCGGGGCCTACAAGTACACCGGGGAGCTGTTTTTT
TRBV13	few	TRBD2	TRBJ2-1	CASSLGGVVAGTPNEQFF	TGTGCCAGCAGCTTAGGCGGAGTTGTAGCGGGAACCCCCAATGAGCAGTTCTTC
TRBV2	many	.	TRBJ2-1	CASSLPGRQTYNEQFF	TGTGCCAGCAGTCTTCCGGGAAGACAAACCTACAATGAGCAGTTCTTC
TRBV25-1	many	TRBD1	TRBJ2-1	CASSPGQGAFEQFF	TGTGCCAGTTCCCCGGGACAGGGGGCTTTTGAGCAGTTCTTC
TRBV6-2/TRBV6-3	many	.	TRBJ2-7	CASSYEGRLYEQYF	TGTGCCAGCAGTTACGAGGGGCGCCTCTACGAGCAGTACTTC
TRBV7-2	.	.	TRBJ2-5	CASSLFGGTQYF	TGTGCCAGCAGCTTATTTGGGGGGACCCAGTACTTC
TRBV11-2	.	TRBD1	TRBJ1-5	CASSLVSFVGTGALNQPQHF	TGTGCCAGCAGCTTAGTGAGCTTTGTCGGGACAGGGGCGCTCAATCAGCCCCAGCATTTT
TRBV4-3	once	.	TRBJ2-7	CASSQDGSPYEQYF	TGCGCCAGCAGCCAAGATGGCAGCCCCTACGAGCAGTACTTC
TRBV20-1	.	TRBD1	TRBJ2-3	CSARTRDRLTISLTDTQYF	TGCAGTGCTCGCACCCGGGACAGGTTGACGATTTCCCTCACAGATACGCAGTATTTT
TRBV7-2	many	TRBD2	TRBJ2-3	CASSPGTSDTDTQYF	TGTGCCAGCAGCCCGGGGACTAGCGACACAGATACGCAGTATTTT
TRBV20-1	.	.	TRBJ1-5	CSARDQPNQPQHF	TGCAGTGCTAGAGATCAGCCAAATCAGCCCCAGCATTTT
TRBV4-3	many	TRBD1	TRBJ2-1	CASSPTGTGAYNEQFF	TGCGCCAGCAGCCCTACCGGGACAGGGGCCTACAATGAGCAGTTCTTC
TRBV12-3/TRBV12-4	.	.	TRBJ1-2	CASSFGHLNYGYTF	TGTGCCAGCAGTTTTGGGCACCTGAACTATGGCTACACCTTC
TRBV29-1	many	.	TRBJ1-1	CSVRPNTEAFF	TGCAGCGTAAGGCCGAACACTGAAGCTTTCTTT